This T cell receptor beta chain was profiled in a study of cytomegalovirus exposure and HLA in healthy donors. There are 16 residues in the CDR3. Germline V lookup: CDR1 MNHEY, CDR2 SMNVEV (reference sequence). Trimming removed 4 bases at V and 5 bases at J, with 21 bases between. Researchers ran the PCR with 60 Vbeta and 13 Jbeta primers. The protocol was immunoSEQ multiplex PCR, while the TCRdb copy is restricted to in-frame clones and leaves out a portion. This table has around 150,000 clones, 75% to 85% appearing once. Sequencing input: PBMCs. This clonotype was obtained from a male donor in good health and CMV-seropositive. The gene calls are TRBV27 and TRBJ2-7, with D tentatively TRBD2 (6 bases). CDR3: CASSSSTWEEADEQYF. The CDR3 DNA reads TGTGCCAGCAGTTCATCGACATGGGAGGAGGCGGACGAGCAGTACTTC.